The present T cell receptor beta chain was sequenced within a study of blood T cell repertoires in COVID-19. In the study overall: The United States, Italy and Spain supplied acute and convalescent COVID-19 samples. PBMCs, B-cell-depleted T cells, or T cells provided the cDNA or gDNA that made up the material.

Study members were between roughly 18 and 100 years old and lived in approximately 25 US regions. Two negative PCRs, clearance, or symptom resolution were required of recovered Cohort 3 donors. The data were produced by immunoSEQ multiplex PCR, yet TCRdb's version contains in-frame clones alone and is incomplete. The top ten hold 1.5% to 2% of the sample, which has roughly 520,000 clones, approximately 88% seen once. Germline V gene sequence: CDR1 LGHNA, CDR2 YSLEER. V lost 1 base to trimming and J lost 5 bases; unmatched junction nucleotides: 14. CDR3 length equals 18 residues. Sequencing was done on a sample of PBMCs or T cells enriched from blood (not recorded which). This chain uses TRBV4-3 with TRBJ2-5; 9 bases agree with TRBD2. The origin of this receptor is a woman aged 40-49 years who had recovered from COVID-19. The CDR3 protein is CASSQGLTVAGGQETQYF. CDR3 DNA sequence: TGCGCCAGCAGCCAAGGACTAACGGTGGCGGGGGGGCAGGAGACCCAGTACTTC.